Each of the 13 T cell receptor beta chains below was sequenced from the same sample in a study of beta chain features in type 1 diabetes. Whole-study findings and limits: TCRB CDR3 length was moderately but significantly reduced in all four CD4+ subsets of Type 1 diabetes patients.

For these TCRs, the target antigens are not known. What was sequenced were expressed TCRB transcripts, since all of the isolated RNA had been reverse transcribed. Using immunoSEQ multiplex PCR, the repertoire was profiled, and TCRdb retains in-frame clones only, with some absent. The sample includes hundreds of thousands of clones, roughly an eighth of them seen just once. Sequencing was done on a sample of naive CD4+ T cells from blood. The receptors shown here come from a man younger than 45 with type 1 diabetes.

The CDR3 is CASSTSQIGALDEQFF. CDR3 bases: TGCGCCAGCAGCACGTCCCAGATAGGGGCCTTGGATGAGCAGTTCTTC. The V and J genes are TRBV5-1 and TRBJ2-1; TRBD1 is a possible D gene (5 bases). Germline CDR1 and CDR2: SGHRS and YFSETQ. Trimming cost V 4 bases and J 8 bases, with 22 bases left between them. The length of the CDR3 is 16 residues.

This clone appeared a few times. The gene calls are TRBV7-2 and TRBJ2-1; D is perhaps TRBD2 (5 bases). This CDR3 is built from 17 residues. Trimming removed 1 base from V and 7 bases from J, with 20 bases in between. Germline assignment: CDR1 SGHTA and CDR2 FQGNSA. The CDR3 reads CASSLGPSGIIRNEQFF. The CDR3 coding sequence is TGTGCCAGCAGCTTAGGCCCGTCGGGAATAATCAGGAATGAGCAGTTCTTC.

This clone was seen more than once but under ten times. In nucleotides, the CDR3 is TGTGCCAGTAGGGGAGGGACTAGTGGATTGTCAATCTACAATGAGCAGTTCTTC. This encodes CASRGGTSGLSIYNEQFF. This rearrangement joins TRBV19 to TRBJ2-1; 8 positions match TRBD2. Germline CDR1 LNHDA, CDR2 SQIVND (reference sequence). V shed 6 bases and J 3 bases; nucleotides not matched to a gene: 16. The CDR3 consists of 18 residues. Using reference TRBV19 and TRBJ2-1 for the parts outside the CDR3, the full variable domain is DGGITQSPKYLFRKEGQNVTLSCEQNLNHDAMYWYRQDPGQGLRLIYYSQIVNDFQKGDIAEGYSVSREKKESFPLTVTSAQKNPTAFYLCASRGGTSGLSIYNEQFFGPGTRLTVL.

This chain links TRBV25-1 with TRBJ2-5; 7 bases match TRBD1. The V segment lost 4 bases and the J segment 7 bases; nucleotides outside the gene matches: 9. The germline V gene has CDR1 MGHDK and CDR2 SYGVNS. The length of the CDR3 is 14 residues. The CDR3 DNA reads TGTGCCAGCAGTGGTTACAGGGGAGTTGTGACCCAGTACTTC. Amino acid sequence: CASSGYRGVVTQYF.

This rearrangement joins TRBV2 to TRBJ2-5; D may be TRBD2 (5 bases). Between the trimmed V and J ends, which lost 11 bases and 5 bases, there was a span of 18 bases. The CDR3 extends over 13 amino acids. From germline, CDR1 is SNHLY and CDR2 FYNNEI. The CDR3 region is CACSRGSWETQYF. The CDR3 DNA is TGTGCCTGCTCACGGGGTTCCTGGGAGACCCAGTACTTC.

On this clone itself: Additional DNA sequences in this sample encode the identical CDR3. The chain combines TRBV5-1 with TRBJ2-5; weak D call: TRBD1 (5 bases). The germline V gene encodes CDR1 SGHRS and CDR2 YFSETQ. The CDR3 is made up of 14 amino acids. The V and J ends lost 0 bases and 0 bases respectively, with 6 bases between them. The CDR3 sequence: CASSLGQYQETQYF. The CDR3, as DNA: TGCGCCAGCAGCTTGGGACAGTACCAAGAGACCCAGTACTTC.

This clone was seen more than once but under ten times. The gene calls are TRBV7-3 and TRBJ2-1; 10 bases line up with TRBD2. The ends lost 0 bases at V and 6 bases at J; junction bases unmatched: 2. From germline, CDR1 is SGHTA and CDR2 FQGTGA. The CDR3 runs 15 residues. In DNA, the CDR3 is TGTGCCAGCAGCTTAACCAGGACTAGCGGCAATGAGCAGTTCTTC. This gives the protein CASSLTRTSGNEQFF.

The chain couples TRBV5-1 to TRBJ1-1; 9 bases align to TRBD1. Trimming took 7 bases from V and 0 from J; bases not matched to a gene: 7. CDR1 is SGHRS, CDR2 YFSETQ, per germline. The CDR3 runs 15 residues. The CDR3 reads CASAGDRALNTEAFF. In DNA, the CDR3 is TGCGCCAGCGCTGGGGACAGGGCCTTGAACACTGAAGCTTTCTTT.

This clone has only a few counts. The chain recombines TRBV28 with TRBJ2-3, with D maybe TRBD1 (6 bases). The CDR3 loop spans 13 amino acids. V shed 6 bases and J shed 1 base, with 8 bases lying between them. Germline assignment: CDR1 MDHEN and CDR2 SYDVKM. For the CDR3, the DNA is TGTGCCAGCAGACGACAGGGCACAGATACGCAGTATTTT. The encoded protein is CASRRQGTDTQYF.

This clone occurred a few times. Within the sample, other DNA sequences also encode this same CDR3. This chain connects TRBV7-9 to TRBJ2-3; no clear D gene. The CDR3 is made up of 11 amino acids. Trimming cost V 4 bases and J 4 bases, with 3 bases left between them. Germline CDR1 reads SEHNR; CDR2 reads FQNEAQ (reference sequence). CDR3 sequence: CASSSADTQYF. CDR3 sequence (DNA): TGTGCCAGCAGCTCAGCAGATACGCAGTATTTT.

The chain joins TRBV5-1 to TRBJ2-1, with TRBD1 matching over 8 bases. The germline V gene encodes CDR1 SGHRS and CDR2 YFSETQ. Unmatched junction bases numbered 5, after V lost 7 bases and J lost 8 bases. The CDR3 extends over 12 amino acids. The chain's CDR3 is CASQGQGDEQFF. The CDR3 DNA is TGCGCCAGCCAAGGACAGGGCGATGAGCAGTTCTTC.

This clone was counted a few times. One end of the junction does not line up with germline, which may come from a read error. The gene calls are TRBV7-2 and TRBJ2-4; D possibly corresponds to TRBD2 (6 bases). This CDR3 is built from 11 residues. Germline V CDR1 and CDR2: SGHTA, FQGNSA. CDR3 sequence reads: CASSFAEGLHF. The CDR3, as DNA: TGTGCCAGCAGCTTCGCGGAGGGGTTGCACTTC.

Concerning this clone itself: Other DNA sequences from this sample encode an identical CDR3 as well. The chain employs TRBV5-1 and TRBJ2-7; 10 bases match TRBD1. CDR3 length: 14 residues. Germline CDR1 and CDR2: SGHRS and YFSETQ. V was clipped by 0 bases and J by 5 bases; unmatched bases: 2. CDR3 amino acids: CASSLGGTGDEQYF. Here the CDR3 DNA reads TGCGCCAGCAGCTTGGGGGGGACAGGGGACGAGCAGTACTTC. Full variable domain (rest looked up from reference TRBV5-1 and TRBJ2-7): KAGVTQTPRYLIKTRGQQVTLSCSPISGHRSVSWYQQTPGQGLQFLFEYFSETQRNKGNFPGRFSGRQFSNSRSEMNVSTLELGDSALYLCASSLGGTGDEQYFGPGTRLTVT.